This is a list of T cell receptor beta chains from one sample in a study of cytomegalovirus exposure and HLA in healthy donors. Assay: immunoSEQ multiplex PCR; the TCRdb copy retains only in-frame clones and omits some. The sample holds 35,000 to 40,000 clones; 66% are singletons and the top ten take roughly a sixth. The sample was PBMCs. All receptors come from a man aged 50 or older in good health and CMV-seropositive. CDR3s leave out the opening cysteine and the closing phenylalanine or tryptophan.

v_call cdr3_length cdr3_aa
TRBV6-5 12 ASSYLDTDYGYT
TRBV7-7 14 ASSLEGRGRTGELF
TRBV10-3 13 AISERTGPNQPQH
TRBV7-2 11 ASSPGGIYEQY
TRBV11-2 14 ASSLDGGPGTDTQY
TRBV19 10 ASSGTDSPLH
TRBV5-1 13 ASSTSTASTDTQY
TRBV5-1 12 ASRPGTYQETQY
TRBV5-4 14 ASSLLQGRDDGGYT
TRBV7-2 12 ASSWDILKNIQY
TRBV4-1 15 ASSLSRGGRGLYTQY
TRBV13 12 ASSLSGSGNEQF
TRBV6-1 11 ASSESGVGPLH
TRBV4-3 13 ASSQDYRGAGTQY
TRBV6-1 11 ASRFTGSTEAF
TRBV6-5 12 ASSTPGGSYEQY
TRBV19 11 ASNFQEGYEQY
TRBV28 15 ASSYPGRLNQYTEAF
TRBV9 16 ASSPGQTYPATNEKLF
TRBV19 12 ASKENSGANVLT
TRBV7-2 15 ASSFIISGGFDQPQH
TRBV30 12 AWSGAFSGNTIY
TRBV7-2 14 ASSLGDRGWNTEAF
TRBV5-6 10 ASSLVSRDAT
TRBV28 12 ASSRQGRREKLF
TRBV25-1 10 ASGTGDYEQY
TRBV29-1 11 SASGGTYNEQF
TRBV13 13 ASSDRGTGNYEQY
TRBV2 11 ASSSSGQETQY
TRBV4-1 13 ASSQTPGAENGYT
TRBV12-5 13 ASGLGQGPEFEAF
TRBV9 12 ASSVPLITSPLH
TRBV5-6 10 ASSLGDQGLY
TRBV9 16 ASSPRTSGGAVTDTQY
TRBV28 14 ASSPPNRGSTDTQY
TRBV9 11 ASSGTPGETQY
TRBV30 10 AWRAGGYGYT
TRBV2 13 ASNYGGGGTDTQY
TRBV28 10 ASRITSGQSY
TRBV18 14 ASSPDRPANTGELF
TRBV4-1 15 ASSQPTGGAGANVLT
TRBV5-1 16 ASTLSSGTGSGANVLT
TRBV7-2 13 ASTQEGPSTDTQY
TRBV14 14 ASSQSSGGREETQY
TRBV5-1 14 ASSHGTGGRSTEAF
TRBV4-2 16 ASSQDVSGTATNEKLF
TRBV7-9 14 ASSLDLQGRLSPLH
TRBV28 11 AINSGAGNTIY
TRBV30 12 AWSGSRRTDTQY
TRBV7-9 13 ASSLLDRANYGYT
TRBV5-1 11 ASSLAPGYGYT
TRBV11-2 11 ASSLDLGAEQY
TRBV6-1 13 ASSSGGLGRETQY
TRBV10-3 13 AISELDSNGNTIY
TRBV10-3 13 ATTRDLGSYNEQF
TRBV5-6 9 ASSLRDEQF
TRBV7-8 12 ASSSDGNNSPLH
TRBV7-2 9 ASSLRYEQY
TRBV2 12 ASTVGQGNSPLH
TRBV10-1 14 ASRTDREKSNQPQH